The sequence of this T cell receptor beta chain was determined in a study of T-cell reconstitution after alpha-beta-depleted transplantation in children. Study-wide results and limits: Expanded graft clones, several hundred of them, were reportedly the source of alpha-beta T cells about two months after transplant. By one year post-transplant, T-cell counts and diversity largely arose from T cells that were newly produced. High day-60 TCRbeta diversity in some patients came from surviving recipient T cells and thymic progenitors.

This clonotype has only a few counts. Its antigen is unidentified. V gave up 7 bases and J gave up 4 bases, with 11 bases separating them. The CDR3 has 13 amino acids. Unique molecular identifiers were built into the TCRbeta library. TCRdb passed the PCR reads through MiXCR, listing each CDR3 protein once. The sample shows about 280,000 distinct CDR3 sequences, approximately 10% of them seen only once. This TCR came from a male patient between 2 and 10 years old who had a stem cell transplant for chronic granulomatous disease, so the T cells may come from the graft donor. Sample: peripheral blood, taken 180 days after TCRalphabeta/CD19-depleted stem cell transplant. The rearrangement joins TRBV23-1 to TRBJ1-5, with D tentatively TRBD1 (5 bases). TRBV23-1 falls under the ORF class, with uncertain function. The CDR3 spells CASTGRENQPQHF. The DNA for the CDR3 is TGCGCCAGCACCGGCAGGGAGAATCAGCCCCAGCATTTT.